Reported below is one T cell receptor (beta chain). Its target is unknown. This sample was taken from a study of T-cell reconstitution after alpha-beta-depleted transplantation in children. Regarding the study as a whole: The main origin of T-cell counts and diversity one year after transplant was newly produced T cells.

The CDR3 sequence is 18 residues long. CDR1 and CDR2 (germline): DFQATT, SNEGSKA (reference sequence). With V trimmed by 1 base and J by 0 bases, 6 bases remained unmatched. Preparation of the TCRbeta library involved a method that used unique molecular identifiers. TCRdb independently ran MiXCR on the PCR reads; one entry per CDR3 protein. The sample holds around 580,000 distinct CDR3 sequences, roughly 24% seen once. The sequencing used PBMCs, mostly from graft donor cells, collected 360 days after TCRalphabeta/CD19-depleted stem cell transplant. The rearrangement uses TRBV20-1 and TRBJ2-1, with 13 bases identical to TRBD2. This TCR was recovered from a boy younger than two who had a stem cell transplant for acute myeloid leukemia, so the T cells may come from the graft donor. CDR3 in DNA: TGCAGTGCTAGAGGGACTAGCGGGGGCCTCAGCTCCTACAATGAGCAGTTCTTC. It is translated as CSARGTSGGLSSYNEQFF.